These 27 T cell receptor beta chains originate from one sample sequenced in a study of cytomegalovirus exposure and HLA in healthy donors (TCRdb year 2017). Library preparation used the immunoSEQ multiplex PCR assay. For the multiplex PCR, a mixture combining 60 forward primers for TCR Vbeta segments and 13 reverse primers for TCR Jbeta segments was used. TCRdb carries this immuneACCESS record with in-frame sequences only. Its versions omit some clonotypes, under half of them owing to an unresolved V gene in the studies checked, with the rest unexplained. In all, the sample holds about 210,000 clones, and over 80% of those were seen once. Approximately 10% of the sample is taken by the ten largest. Sequencing used PBMCs. The receptors were gathered from a woman in her 50s in good health and CMV-seropositive.

CDR3 region: CAISDGYSYEQYF. In DNA, the CDR3 is TGTGCCATCAGTGACGGGTACTCCTACGAGCAGTACTTC. The V gene is TRBV10-3, the J gene TRBJ2-7; D is ambiguous. V gave up 3 bases and J gave up 0 bases, with 6 bases separating them. Germline CDR1 is ENHRY and CDR2 is SYGVKD. The CDR3 has 13 residues.

This CDR3 reads CASSMTPRGYNEQFF. The CDR3 DNA reads TGTGCCAGTAGTATGACTCCACGGGGGTACAATGAGCAGTTCTTC. The chain is built from TRBV19 and TRBJ2-1, with TRBD2 as a possible D gene (6 bases). V was pared by 3 bases and J by 4 bases, with 13 bases between. In germline, CDR1 is LNHDA, CDR2 SQIVND (reference sequence). This CDR3 contains 15 residues. Using reference TRBV19 and TRBJ2-1 for the parts outside the CDR3, the full variable domain is DGGITQSPKYLFRKEGQNVTLSCEQNLNHDAMYWYRQDPGQGLRLIYYSQIVNDFQKGDIAEGYSVSREKKESFPLTVTSAQKNPTAFYLCASSMTPRGYNEQFFGPGTRLTVL.

In this sample, this clone turned up a few times. V is TRBV27 and J is TRBJ2-3; a weak D match, TRBD1 (6 bases). The germline V gene encodes CDR1 MNHEY and CDR2 SMNVEV (reference sequence). V shed 0 bases and J shed 1 base, with 8 bases lying between them. The CDR3 is 15 amino acids. DNA for the CDR3: TGTGCCAGCAGTTTATCAGGGGGTGGCACAGATACGCAGTATTTT. It yields the protein CASSLSGGGTDTQYF.

Only one count was recorded for this clone. The V call is TRBV7-9, the J call TRBJ1-6; D perhaps matches TRBD1 (5 bases). The CDR3 loop spans 16 amino acids. The germline V gene encodes CDR1 SEHNR and CDR2 FQNEAQ (reference sequence). The V gene lost 3 bases and the J gene lost 3 bases, with 12 bases spanning the gap. CDR3 protein: CASSFTDRDYNSPLHF. In DNA, the CDR3 is TGTGCCAGCAGCTTTACCGACAGAGACTATAATTCACCCCTCCACTTT.

The chain couples TRBV6-5 to TRBJ2-1; 8 positions match TRBD2. The J segment lost 10 bases and the V segment lost 0 bases, leaving 8 bases of the junction unmatched. This CDR3 has 15 residues. The germline gives CDR1 MNHEY, CDR2 SVGAGI. As DNA, the CDR3 is TGTGCCAGCAGTTACTCGAACCGGGGGGGTAGAGAGCAGTTCTTC. It specifies CASSYSNRGGREQFF.

The J gene is TRBJ1-1, the V gene TRBV7-8; no reliable D call. CDR1 is SGHVS and CDR2 is FQNEAQ in the germline V gene. V shed 0 bases and J shed 1 base, with 9 bases lying between them. The CDR3 consists of 15 residues. This chain's CDR3 is CASSLAPLGNTEAFF. In nucleotides, the CDR3 is TGTGCCAGCAGCTTAGCCCCCCTAGGGAACACTGAAGCTTTCTTT.

The chain couples TRBV5-1 to TRBJ2-1, with TRBD1 matching over 7 bases. The V gene end was trimmed by 4 bases and the J gene end by 3 bases; junction bases not matched to a gene: 7. This CDR3 comprises 15 residues. CDR1 and CDR2 from the germline V gene are SGHRS and YFSETQ. The CDR3 sequence: CASSIRGLDYNEQFF. In DNA, the CDR3 is TGCGCCAGCAGCATAAGGGGGCTCGACTACAATGAGCAGTTCTTC.

The chain carries TRBV5-1 and TRBJ1-2; 8 nucleotides line up with TRBD1. V trimming: 2 bases; J trimming: 14 bases; junction bases outside the gene matches: 8. Germline-derived CDR1 and CDR2 are SGHRS and YFSETQ. The CDR3 consists of 12 residues. The DNA of the CDR3 is TGCGCCAGCAGCTTCTCCGGGACAGGCGGTACCTTC. Translating gives CASSFSGTGGTF.

The DNA for the CDR3 is TGTGCCACCAGCAGGGGGGGACAGGGTGAATTGATATATGGCTACACCTTC. Its protein is CATSRGGQGELIYGYTF. The chain couples TRBV15 to TRBJ1-2; 9 bases are a match to TRBD1. V lost 3 bases to trimming and J lost 5 bases; unmatched junction nucleotides: 13. The CDR3 runs 17 residues. Germline V gene sequence: CDR1 LNHNV, CDR2 YYDKDF (reference sequence).

This clone was counted a single time. The rearrangement uses TRBV7-8 and TRBJ1-3; D gene uncertain. V was cut by 5 bases and J by 4 bases, with 9 bases left in between. The length of the CDR3 is 13 residues. Germline values: CDR1 SGHVS, CDR2 FQNEAQ. The CDR3 reads CASSLYGGNTIYF. The CDR3 DNA sequence: TGTGCCAGCAGCCTATACGGGGGAAACACCATATATTTT.

In DNA form, the CDR3 reads TGTGCCAGTAGTATCTCTATTAACACTGAAGCTTTCTTT. It yields the protein CASSISINTEAFF. The rearrangement joins TRBV19 to TRBJ1-1; D not certain. This CDR3 has 13 amino acids. Germline CDR1 and CDR2: LNHDA and SQIVND (reference sequence). V dropped 3 bases and J dropped 2 bases, with 7 bases sitting between them.

This clone was seen a single time. The chain links TRBV19 to TRBJ1-2, with TRBD1 matching 7 bases. V dropped 7 bases and J dropped 0; count of bases not matched to a gene: 5. This CDR3 has 14 amino acids. The V gene's germline CDR1 is LNHDA and CDR2 SQIVND (reference sequence). CDR3 coding DNA: TGTGCCAGTAAACGAGGGGGCACTAACTATGGCTACACCTTC. Residues: CASKRGGTNYGYTF.

The table lists this clone with a count of one. This chain connects TRBV10-1 to TRBJ2-1; 8 bases are a match to TRBD1. The CDR3 sequence is 15 residues long. Germline assignment: CDR1 WNHNN and CDR2 SYGVQD (reference sequence). V dropped 5 bases and J dropped 8; count of bases not matched to a gene: 11. In DNA, the CDR3 is TGCGCCAGCAGTCCCCAGGGGGCCCGCGGGGATGAGCAGTTCTTC. It codes for CASSPQGARGDEQFF.

This clone was detected once. The rearrangement joins TRBV9 to TRBJ2-3; D might be TRBD2 (5 bases). The V end lost 4 bases, the J end lost 2 bases, and 14 bases lay between the germline ends. CDR1 and CDR2 from the germline V gene are SGDLS and YYNGEE. The length of the CDR3 is 15 residues. The CDR3 sequence: CASSLGLLHTDTQYF. The CDR3 DNA reads TGTGCCAGCAGCTTAGGACTTCTCCACACAGATACGCAGTATTTT.

This clone was counted between two and nine times. The V gene is TRBV6-5, the J gene TRBJ1-1; D remains ambiguous. Germline assignment: CDR1 MNHEY and CDR2 SVGAGI. The ends were cut back, 5 bases at V and 1 base at J, with 8 bases in the middle. The CDR3 spans 13 residues. The CDR3 protein is CASSVTENTEAFF. CDR3 nucleotide sequence: TGTGCCAGCAGTGTTACAGAGAACACTGAAGCTTTCTTT.

The gene calls are TRBV11-3 and TRBJ1-1; D possibly corresponds to TRBD1 (6 bases). Germline CDR1 SGHNT, CDR2 YENEEA. V was clipped by 5 bases and J by 3 bases, with 10 bases between them. The CDR3 sequence is 13 residues long. CDR3 nucleotide sequence: TGTGCCAGCAGCACACCAGGGGACACTGAAGCTTTCTTT. Residues: CASSTPGDTEAFF.

The chain is built from TRBV30 and TRBJ1-2; 11 bases fit TRBD1. Germline V gives CDR1 GTSNPN, CDR2 SVGIG (reference sequence). Germline trimming cut 2 bases from V and 2 bases from J; bases unmatched to any gene: 4. The CDR3 runs 15 residues. The CDR3 protein is CAWSRGQGGNYGYTF. DNA for the CDR3: TGTGCCTGGAGTAGGGGACAGGGGGGGAACTATGGCTACACCTTC.

There are a few counts of this clone. For the CDR3, the DNA is TGTGCCATCAATCAACAGGGTAATAATTCACCCCTCCACTTT. Its protein is CAINQQGNNSPLHF. The chain carries TRBV10-3 and TRBJ1-6, with a weak D call TRBD1 (6 bases). The CDR3 runs to 14 residues. The germline V gene has CDR1 ENHRY and CDR2 SYGVKD. The ends were cut back, 7 bases at V and 5 bases at J, with 12 bases in the middle.

This chain uses TRBV4-1 with TRBJ1-2; D not resolved. In germline, CDR1 is MGHRA, CDR2 YSYEKL. There are 18 residues in the CDR3. The V gene lost 2 bases and the J gene lost 4 bases, with 23 bases spanning the gap. The CDR3 bases are TGCGCCAGCAGCCAACTCTCCCCCTCCCGCGGCGGATCCTATGGCTACACCTTC. This encodes CASSQLSPSRGGSYGYTF.

The table lists this clone with a few counts. J is TRBJ1-5 and V is TRBV27, with TRBD1 matching over 9 bases. This CDR3 spans 15 amino acids. Germline assignment: CDR1 MNHEY and CDR2 SMNVEV (reference sequence). Trimming took 5 bases from V and 0 from J; bases not matched to a gene: 2. CDR3 sequence: CASSPDRGSNQPQHF. The DNA of the CDR3 is TGTGCCAGCAGTCCGGACAGGGGTAGCAATCAGCCCCAGCATTTT.

The chain uses TRBV7-2 and TRBJ1-4; 7 positions agree with TRBD1. Losses at the gene ends were 5 bases for V and 5 bases for J; bases not matched to a gene: 8. In germline, CDR1 is SGHTA, CDR2 FQGNSA. The CDR3 length is 15 residues. CDR3 in DNA: TGTGCCAGCAGCACATCCGGGACAGAGAATGAAAAACTGTTTTTT. Residues: CASSTSGTENEKLFF.

The rearrangement links TRBV19 to TRBJ2-7; 9 nucleotides line up with TRBD1. Germline CDR1 LNHDA, CDR2 SQIVND (reference sequence). The CDR3 consists of 15 residues. V lost 3 bases and J lost 5; bases outside the gene matches: 8. CDR3 sequence reads: CASSMGPGQGDEQYF. Written as DNA, the CDR3 is TGTGCCAGTAGTATGGGACCGGGACAGGGTGACGAGCAGTACTTC.

V and J are TRBV27 and TRBJ1-5, with D maybe TRBD1 (6 bases). This CDR3 comprises 17 residues. Per the germline V gene, CDR1 is MNHEY and CDR2 is SMNVEV (reference sequence). V shed 3 bases and J shed 5 bases, with 20 bases lying between them. The CDR3 loop reads CASSFVAEQGRDQPQHF. CDR3 nucleotide sequence: TGTGCCAGCAGTTTCGTGGCCGAACAGGGTAGGGATCAGCCCCAGCATTTT.

The CDR3, as DNA: TGTGCCAGCAGCCCCGGGACAGGGGTACCCTACGAGCAGTACTTC. Protein sequence: CASSPGTGVPYEQYF. This chain uses TRBV7-2 with TRBJ2-7; 10 nucleotides match TRBD1. Trimming cost V 5 bases and J 2 bases; bases outside gene matches: 6. Germline V gene sequence: CDR1 SGHTA, CDR2 FQGNSA. This CDR3 comprises 15 residues.

This chain links TRBV2 with TRBJ2-5; 8 nucleotides match TRBD1. The CDR3 has 14 amino acids. Germline CDR1 SNHLY, CDR2 FYNNEI. Trimming at V came to 4 bases and at J to 4 bases, leaving 5 bases not matched to a gene. CDR3: CASSVRGRLETQYF. The CDR3 DNA reads as TGTGCCAGCAGTGTCAGGGGGCGGCTAGAGACCCAGTACTTC. The whole variable domain, filled in from reference TRBV2 and TRBJ2-5, reads EPEVTQTPSHQVTQMGQEVILRCVPISNHLYFYWYRQILGQKVEFLVSFYNNEISEKSEIFDDQFSVERPDGSNFTLKIRSTKLEDSAMYFCASSVRGRLETQYFGPGTRLLVL.

The V and J genes are TRBV6-5 and TRBJ1-3, with unresolved D. The CDR3 length is 14 residues. With 4 bases removed from V and 0 bases from J, the gap between germline ends came to 7 bases. Germline V gene sequence: CDR1 MNHEY, CDR2 SVGAGI. CDR3 bases: TGTGCCAGCAGTTCCGTCCTCTCTGGAAACACCATATATTTT. Translation: CASSSVLSGNTIYF.

The chain recombines TRBV7-3 with TRBJ2-3; a possible D gene is TRBD1 (5 bases). This CDR3 has 15 residues. CDR1 is SGHTA, CDR2 FQGTGA, per germline. Trimming pared 2 bases from V and 1 base from J, leaving 10 bases between. The CDR3 sequence is CASSLWGAGTDTQYF. The CDR3 bases are TGTGCCAGCAGCTTATGGGGCGCCGGCACAGATACGCAGTATTTT.